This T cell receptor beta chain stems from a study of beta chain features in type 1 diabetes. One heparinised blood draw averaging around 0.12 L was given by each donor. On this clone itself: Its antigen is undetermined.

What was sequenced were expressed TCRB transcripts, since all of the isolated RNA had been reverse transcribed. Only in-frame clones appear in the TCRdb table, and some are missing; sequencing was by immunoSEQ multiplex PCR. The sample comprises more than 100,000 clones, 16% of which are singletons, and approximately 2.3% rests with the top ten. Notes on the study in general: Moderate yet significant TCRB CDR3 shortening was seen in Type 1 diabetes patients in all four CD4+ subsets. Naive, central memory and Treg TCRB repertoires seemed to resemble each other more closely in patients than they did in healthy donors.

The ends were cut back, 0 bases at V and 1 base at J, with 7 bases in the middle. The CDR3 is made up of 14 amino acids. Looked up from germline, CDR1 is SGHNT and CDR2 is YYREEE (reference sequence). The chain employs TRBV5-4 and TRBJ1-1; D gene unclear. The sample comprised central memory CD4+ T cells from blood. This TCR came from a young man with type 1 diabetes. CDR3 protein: CASSLAGKNTEAFF. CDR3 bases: TGTGCCAGCAGCTTGGCGGGAAAGAACACTGAAGCTTTCTTT.